This T cell receptor (beta chain) appears in the sequencing data of a study of T cells in Graves' hyperthyroidism and ophthalmopathy. Study conclusions and caveats: Within blood appeared most thyroid clonotypes that had expanded above 0.001. Ophthalmopathy, which appeared later, was predicted by the model a median approximately six months before onset.

Exclusions: uncontrolled infection, other autoimmune disease, pregnancy, lactation. For the diagnoses, clinical symptoms, serum thyroxine and TRAb, thyroid ultrasound and orbital computed tomography were used. This clonotype was seen repeatedly, ten times or more. The antigen is undetermined. Authors of the study amplified TCR beta CDR3 regions from RNA transcripts. The study used the HTBI primer set for a first-round RT-PCR of the TCR CDR3. TCRdb fed the multiplex PCR reads into MiXCR, producing one record per CDR3 protein. Of approximately 270,000 distinct CDR3 sequences in the sample, more than 12% were seen once. V dropped 6 bases and J dropped 1; count of bases not matched to a gene: 11. Germline-derived CDR1 and CDR2 are DFQATT and SNEGSKA (reference sequence). The CDR3 length is 16 residues.

The chain uses TRBV20-1 and TRBJ1-1; 10 bases are shared with TRBD1. Sequenced material: blood. The receptor was isolated from a woman in her thirties or forties with Graves' hyperthyroidism that later progressed to Graves' ophthalmopathy. The CDR3 sequence: CSARATGTGANTEAFF. The CDR3 DNA reads TGCAGTGCCCGCGCAACCGGGACAGGGGCGAACACTGAAGCTTTCTTT.